This TCR beta chain was found in a study of cytomegalovirus exposure and HLA in healthy donors. Notes on the study in general: In presence/absence analyses, roughly uniform sequencing depth across donors was assumed. A highly shared variant cluster was judged a likely technical artifact. Researchers reported in a later analysis that a missense DCLRE1C variant was tied to TCR beta V- and J-gene trimming.

PCR was performed using 60 Vbeta and 13 Jbeta primers. Assay: immunoSEQ multiplex PCR; the TCRdb copy retains only in-frame clones and omits some. The data show 90,000 to 120,000 clones, with about 81% seen just once and approximately 2.5% held by the top ten. Concerning this clone: What it binds is not known.

This CDR3 spans 14 amino acids. CDR1 is SGHDT and CDR2 is YYEEEE in the germline V gene. Sequencing input: PBMCs. The chain recombines TRBV5-6 with TRBJ2-5, with D possibly matching TRBD2 (7 bases). The J call may not be correct, given that the DNA end is closer to TRBJ2-7. The receptor comes from a man between 25 and 39 years old in good health and CMV-seropositive. Here the CDR3 reads CASSPRGGAYEQYF. The CDR3 region has the DNA TGTGCCAGCAGCCCGAGGGGGGGGGCCTACGAGCAGTACTTC.